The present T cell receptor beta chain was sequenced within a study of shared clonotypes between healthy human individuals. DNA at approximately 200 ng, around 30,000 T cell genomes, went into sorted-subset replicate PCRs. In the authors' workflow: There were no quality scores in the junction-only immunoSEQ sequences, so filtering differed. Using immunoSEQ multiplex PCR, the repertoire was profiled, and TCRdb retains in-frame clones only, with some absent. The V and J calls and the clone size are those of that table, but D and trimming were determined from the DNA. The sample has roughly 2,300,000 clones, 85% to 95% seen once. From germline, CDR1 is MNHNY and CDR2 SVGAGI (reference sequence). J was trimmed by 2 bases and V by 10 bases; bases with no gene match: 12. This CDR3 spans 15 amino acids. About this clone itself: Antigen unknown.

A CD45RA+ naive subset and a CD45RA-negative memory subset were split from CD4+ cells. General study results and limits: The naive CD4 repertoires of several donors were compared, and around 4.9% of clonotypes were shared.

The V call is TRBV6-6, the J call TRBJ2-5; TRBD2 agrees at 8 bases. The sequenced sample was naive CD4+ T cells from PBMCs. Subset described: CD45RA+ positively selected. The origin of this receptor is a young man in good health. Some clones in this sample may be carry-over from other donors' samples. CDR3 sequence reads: CATSFRGGGQETQYF. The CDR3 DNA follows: TGTGCCACCTCATTCCGGGGGGGAGGGCAAGAGACCCAGTACTTC.